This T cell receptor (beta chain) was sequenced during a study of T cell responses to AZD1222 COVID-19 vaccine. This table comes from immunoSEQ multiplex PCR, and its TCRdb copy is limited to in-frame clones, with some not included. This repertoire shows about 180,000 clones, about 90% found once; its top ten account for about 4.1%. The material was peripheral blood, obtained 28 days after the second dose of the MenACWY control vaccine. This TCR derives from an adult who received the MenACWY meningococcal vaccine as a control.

In DNA, the CDR3 is TGTGCCAGCAGTGGTTACAGGACCTCCCTGAACACTGAAGCTTTCTTT. As protein: CASSGYRTSLNTEAFF. V is TRBV6-1 and J is TRBJ1-1, with D perhaps matching TRBD1 (5 bases). V gave up 4 bases and J gave up 0 bases, with 15 bases separating them. CDR1 and CDR2 (germline): MNHNS, SASEGT. There are 16 residues in the CDR3.